This entry features one T cell receptor beta chain sequence. Its antigen remains unidentified. Per the original methods: There were no quality scores in the junction-only immunoSEQ sequences, so filtering differed. Only in-frame clones appear in the TCRdb table, and some are missing; sequencing was by immunoSEQ multiplex PCR. The V and J calls and the clone size are those of that table, but D and trimming were determined from the DNA. This sample has some 1,900,000 clones; about 95% occur once, and the top ten carry 0.9% to 1.5%. This record belongs to a study of shared clonotypes between healthy human individuals. Study at large: Each donor had three CD4 naive, three CD4 memory, two CD8 naive and one CD8 memory plate.

The naive CD8 subset, CD45RO-negative cells positively selected for CCR7, excluded terminally differentiated effector memory CD45RA+ cells. Study conclusions and caveats: Naive subsets tended to show greater estimated richness than memory subsets. Only blood samples were collected, and tissue repertoires likely differ.

The TCR comes from a man between 18 and 35 years old in good health. Sequencing input: naive CD8+ T cells sorted from blood.

The CDR3 loop is CASSDPLGIEQFF. CDR3 nucleotide sequence: TGTGCCAGCAGCGACCCCTTGGGTATTGAGCAGTTCTTC. The V and J genes are TRBV7-8 and TRBJ2-1; D unresolved. Trimming cost V 5 bases and J 9 bases, with 14 bases left between them. Germline assignment: CDR1 SGHVS and CDR2 FQNEAQ. The length of the CDR3 is 13 residues. Variable domain in full (rest from reference TRBV7-8 and TRBJ2-1): GAGVSQSPRYKVAKRGQDVALRCDPISGHVSLFWYQQALGQGPEFLTYFQNEAQLDKSGLPSDRFFAERPEGSVSTLKIQRTQQEDSAVYLCASSDPLGIEQFFGPGTRLTVL.